This T cell receptor (beta chain) is drawn from a study of regulatory T cells in long-lasting Graves disease. This sample's time point: persistent/refractory GD, antithyroid drugs over 5 years with positive TRAb. Isolated PBMC RNA provided the starting material for the TCR library. Study-wide results and limits: Persistent Graves' patients showed reduced TCR diversity versus newly diagnosed patients.

At least ten counts were recorded for this clonotype. Its antigen is as yet unknown. The CDR3 has 14 residues. The germline V gene has CDR1 SNHLY and CDR2 FYNNEI. V shed 8 bases and J 5 bases; nucleotides not matched to a gene: 5. Building of the TCR beta libraries involved iRepertoire HTBI primers and Arm-PCR of CDR3 regions. Each CDR3 protein is one row after TCRdb ran MiXCR on the multiplex PCR reads. The sample lists around 460,000 distinct CDR3 sequences; 22% were seen once. The sample in question was peripheral blood mononuclear cells (PBMCs), obtained when the disease was refractory, from a patient treated with antithyroid drugs. The TCR was taken from a female donor with Graves disease. The rearrangement uses TRBV2 and TRBJ2-2; 10 nucleotides align to TRBD2. In DNA form, the CDR3 reads TGTGCCAGCCTGCCACTAGCGGGGACCGGGGAGCTGTTTTTT. Protein sequence: CASLPLAGTGELFF.